These 3 T cell receptor beta chains came from one sample sequenced in a study of OX40 agonist ivuxolimab in advanced cancers. The table came from immunoSEQ multiplex PCR; TCRdb's copy has only in-frame clones and leaves some out. Seen here are around 63,000 clones, around 90% observed once, and the top ten hold around a quarter. The specimen was CD4+ or CD8+ T cells sorted from blood, collected in a trial of the OX40 agonist ivuxolimab. Source of these receptors: an adult with an advanced solid tumor such as melanoma, head and neck, liver or kidney cancer.

The chain is built from TRBV6-5 and TRBJ2-3, with 7 bases aligning to TRBD2. This CDR3 has 14 residues. V trimming: 6 bases; J trimming: 2 bases; junction bases outside the gene matches: 5. Germline V lookup: CDR1 MNHEY, CDR2 SVGAGI. The CDR3 nucleotides are TGTGCCAGCAGGGGACTACCCCACACAGATACGCAGTATTTT. This encodes CASRGLPHTDTQYF.

The rearrangement uses TRBV2 and TRBJ2-7, with 8 bases lining up with TRBD1. Germline CDR1 reads SNHLY; CDR2 reads FYNNEI. V lost 2 bases and J lost 3; bases outside the gene matches: 3. There are 14 residues in the CDR3. The CDR3 reads CASSESGQDYEQYF. The CDR3 bases are TGTGCCAGCAGTGAATCGGGACAGGACTACGAGCAGTACTTC.

This chain joins TRBV11-3 and TRBJ2-7, with D unresolved. CDR1 is SGHNT, CDR2 YENEEA, per germline. Trimming pared 0 bases from V and 5 bases from J, leaving 8 bases between. This CDR3 is built from 13 residues. CDR3 DNA: TGTGCCAGCAGCTTAGATTCCCCGGACGAGCAGTACTTC. It specifies CASSLDSPDEQYF.